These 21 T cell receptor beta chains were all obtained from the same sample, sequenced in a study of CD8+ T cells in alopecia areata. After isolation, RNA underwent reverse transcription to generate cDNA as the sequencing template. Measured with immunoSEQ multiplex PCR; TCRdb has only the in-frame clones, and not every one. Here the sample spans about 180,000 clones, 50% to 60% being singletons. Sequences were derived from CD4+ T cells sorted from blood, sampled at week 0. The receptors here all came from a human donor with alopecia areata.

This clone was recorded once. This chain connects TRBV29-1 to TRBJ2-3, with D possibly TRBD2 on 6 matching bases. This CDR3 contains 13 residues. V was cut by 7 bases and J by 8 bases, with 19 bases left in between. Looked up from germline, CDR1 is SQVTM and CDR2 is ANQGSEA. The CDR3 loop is CSAQTGVLATQYF. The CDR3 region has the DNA TGCAGCGCCCAGACGGGAGTATTAGCTACGCAGTATTTT.

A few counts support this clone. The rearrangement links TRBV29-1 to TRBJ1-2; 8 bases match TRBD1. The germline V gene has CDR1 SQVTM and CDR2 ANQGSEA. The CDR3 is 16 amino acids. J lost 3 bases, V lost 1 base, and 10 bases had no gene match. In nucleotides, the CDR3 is TGCAGCGTTGAAGGACTTCGGGACAGGTTCGACTATGGCTACACCTTC. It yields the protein CSVEGLRDRFDYGYTF.

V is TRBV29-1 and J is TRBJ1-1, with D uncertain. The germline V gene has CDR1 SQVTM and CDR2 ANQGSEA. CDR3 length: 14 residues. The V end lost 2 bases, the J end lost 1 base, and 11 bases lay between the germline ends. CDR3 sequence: CSVEFRLQNTEAFF. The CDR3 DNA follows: TGCAGCGTTGAATTCCGGCTTCAGAACACTGAAGCTTTCTTT.

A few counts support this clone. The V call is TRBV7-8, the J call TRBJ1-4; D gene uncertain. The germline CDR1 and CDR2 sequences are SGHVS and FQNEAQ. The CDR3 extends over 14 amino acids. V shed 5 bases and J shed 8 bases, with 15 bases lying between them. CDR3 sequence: CASSPIRRNEKLFF. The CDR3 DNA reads TGTGCCAGCAGCCCAATCAGGCGAAACGAAAAACTGTTTTTT.

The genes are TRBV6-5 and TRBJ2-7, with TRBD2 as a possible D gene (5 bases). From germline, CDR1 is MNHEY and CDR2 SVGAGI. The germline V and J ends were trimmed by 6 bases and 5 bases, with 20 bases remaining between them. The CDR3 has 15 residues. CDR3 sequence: CASSFLLRGADEQYF. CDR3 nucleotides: TGTGCCAGCAGCTTTCTGCTTCGGGGAGCCGACGAGCAGTACTTC.

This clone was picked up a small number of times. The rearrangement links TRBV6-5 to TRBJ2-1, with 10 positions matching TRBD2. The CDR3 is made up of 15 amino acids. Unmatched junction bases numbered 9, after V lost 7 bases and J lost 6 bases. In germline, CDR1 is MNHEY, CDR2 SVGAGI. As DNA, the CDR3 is TGTGCCAGCAAGAAACAACTAGCGGGAATCAATGAGCAGTTCTTC. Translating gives CASKKQLAGINEQFF.

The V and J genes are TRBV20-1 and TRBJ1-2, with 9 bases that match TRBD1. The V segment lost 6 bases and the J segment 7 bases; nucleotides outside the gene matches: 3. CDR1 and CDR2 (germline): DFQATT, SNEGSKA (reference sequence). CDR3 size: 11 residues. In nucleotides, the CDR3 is TGCAGTGCCCAGGACAGGGGTGGCTACACCTTC. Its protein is CSAQDRGGYTF.

The CDR3 reads CASSPTRLASEQFF. The CDR3 bases are TGTGCCAGCTCACCGACACGACTAGCGAGTGAGCAGTTCTTC. The V gene is TRBV18, the J gene TRBJ2-1; 8 bases are a match to TRBD2. The CDR3 loop spans 14 amino acids. Germline values: CDR1 KGHSH, CDR2 LQKENI. Losses at the gene ends were 3 bases for V and 9 bases for J; bases not matched to a gene: 7.

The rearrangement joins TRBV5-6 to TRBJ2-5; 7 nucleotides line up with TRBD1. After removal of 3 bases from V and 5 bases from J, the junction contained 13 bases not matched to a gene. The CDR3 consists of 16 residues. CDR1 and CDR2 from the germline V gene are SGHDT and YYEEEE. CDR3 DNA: TGTGCCAGCAGCTCAGGACAGGTCCTGGTTAGGGAGACCCAGTACTTC. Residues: CASSSGQVLVRETQYF.

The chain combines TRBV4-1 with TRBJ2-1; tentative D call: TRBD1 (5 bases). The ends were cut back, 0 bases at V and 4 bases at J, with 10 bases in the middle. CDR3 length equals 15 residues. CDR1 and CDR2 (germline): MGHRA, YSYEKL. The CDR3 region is CASSQEPDSYNEQFF. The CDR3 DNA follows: TGCGCCAGCAGCCAAGAACCCGACAGTTACAATGAGCAGTTCTTC.

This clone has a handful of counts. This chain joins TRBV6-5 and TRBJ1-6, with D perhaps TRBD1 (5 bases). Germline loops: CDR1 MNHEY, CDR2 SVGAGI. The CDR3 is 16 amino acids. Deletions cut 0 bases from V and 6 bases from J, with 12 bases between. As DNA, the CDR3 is TGTGCCAGCAGTTACTCGTCAACAGGAGGTAATTCACCCCTCCACTTT. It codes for CASSYSSTGGNSPLHF.

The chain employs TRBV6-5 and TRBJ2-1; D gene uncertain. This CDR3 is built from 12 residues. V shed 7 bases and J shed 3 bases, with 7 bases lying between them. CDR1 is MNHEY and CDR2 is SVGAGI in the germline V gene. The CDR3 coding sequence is TGTGCCAGCATCGGGCGCTACAATGAGCAGTTCTTC. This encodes CASIGRYNEQFF.

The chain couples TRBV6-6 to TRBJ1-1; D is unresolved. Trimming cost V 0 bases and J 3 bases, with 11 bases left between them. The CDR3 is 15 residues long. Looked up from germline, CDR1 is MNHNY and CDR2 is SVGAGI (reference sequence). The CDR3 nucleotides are TGTGCCAGCAGTTACTCTTATGGGCGGGACACTGAAGCTTTCTTT. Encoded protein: CASSYSYGRDTEAFF.

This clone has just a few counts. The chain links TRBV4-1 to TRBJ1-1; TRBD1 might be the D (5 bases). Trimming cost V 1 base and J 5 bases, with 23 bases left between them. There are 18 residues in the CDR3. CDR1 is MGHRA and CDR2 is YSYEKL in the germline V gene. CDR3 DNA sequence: TGCGCCAGCAGCCAAGGGGCCCAGGTGGGGGGACGAGGGACTGAAGCTTTCTTT. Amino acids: CASSQGAQVGGRGTEAFF.

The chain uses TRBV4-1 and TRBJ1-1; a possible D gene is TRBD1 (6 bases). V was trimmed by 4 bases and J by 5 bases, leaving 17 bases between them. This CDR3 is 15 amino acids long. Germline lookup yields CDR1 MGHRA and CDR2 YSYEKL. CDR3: CASSRAGIQGTEAFF. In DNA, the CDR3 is TGCGCCAGCAGCCGAGCGGGAATCCAGGGGACTGAAGCTTTCTTT.

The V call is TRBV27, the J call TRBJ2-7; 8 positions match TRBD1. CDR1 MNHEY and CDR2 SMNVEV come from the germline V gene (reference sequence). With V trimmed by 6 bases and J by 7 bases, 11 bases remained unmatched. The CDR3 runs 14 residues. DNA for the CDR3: TGTGCCAGCAGCCCCTCGGACAGGGCGGGGGAGCAGTACTTC. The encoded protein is CASSPSDRAGEQYF.

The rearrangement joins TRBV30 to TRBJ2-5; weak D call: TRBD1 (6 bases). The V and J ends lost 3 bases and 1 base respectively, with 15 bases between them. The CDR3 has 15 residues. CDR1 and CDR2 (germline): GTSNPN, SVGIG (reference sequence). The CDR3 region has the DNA TGTGCCTGGAGGTTATTCGGGACACTCCAAGAGACCCAGTACTTC. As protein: CAWRLFGTLQETQYF.

The CDR3 protein is CASILNRGRNTEAFF. The CDR3 region has the DNA TGTGCCAGCATCCTAAACAGAGGAAGGAACACTGAAGCTTTCTTT. The V gene is TRBV6-5, the J gene TRBJ1-1, with D unclear. CDR1 is MNHEY and CDR2 is SVGAGI in the germline V gene. This CDR3 has 15 residues. Trimming pared 7 bases from V and 1 base from J, leaving 16 bases between.

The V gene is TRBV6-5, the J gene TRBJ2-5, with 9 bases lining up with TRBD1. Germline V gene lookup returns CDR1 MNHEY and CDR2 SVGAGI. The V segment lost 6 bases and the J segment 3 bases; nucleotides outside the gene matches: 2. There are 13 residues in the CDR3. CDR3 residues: CASSRDREETQYF. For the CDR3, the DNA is TGTGCCAGCAGCCGGGACAGGGAAGAGACCCAGTACTTC.

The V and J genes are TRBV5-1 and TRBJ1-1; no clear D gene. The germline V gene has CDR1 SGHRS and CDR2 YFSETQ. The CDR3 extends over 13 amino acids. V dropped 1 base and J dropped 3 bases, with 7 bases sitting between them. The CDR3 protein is CASSLSQDTEAFF. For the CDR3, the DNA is TGCGCCAGCAGCTTGTCCCAGGACACTGAAGCTTTCTTT.

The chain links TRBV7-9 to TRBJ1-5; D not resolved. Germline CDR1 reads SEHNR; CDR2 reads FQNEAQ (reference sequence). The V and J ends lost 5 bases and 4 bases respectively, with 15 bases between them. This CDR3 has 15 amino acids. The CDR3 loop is CASSLGETGNQPQHF. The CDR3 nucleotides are TGTGCCAGCAGCCTCGGGGAGACTGGGAATCAGCCCCAGCATTTT.